One sample yielded the 19 T cell receptor beta chains listed below, sequenced in a study of blood T cell repertoires in COVID-19 (dated by TCRdb to about 2020). The library was generated by the immunoSEQ multiplex PCR assay. As stored in TCRdb, this immuneACCESS dataset retains in-frame rearrangements with V and J assigned. A fraction of the clones does not appear; measured against another copy, unresolved V genes explain less than half of the discrepancy, and the remainder lacks a known reason. The sample has fewer than 200,000 clones on record, roughly 70% of them singletons. The leading ten clones occupy about 3% of the sample. Sequencing used peripheral blood. The receptors stem from an elderly woman with acute or convalescent COVID-19.

V is TRBV27 and J is TRBJ2-2, with D perhaps matching TRBD2 (5 bases). Per the germline V gene, CDR1 is MNHEY and CDR2 is SMNVEV (reference sequence). Trimming cost V 7 bases and J 6 bases, with 6 bases left between them. The CDR3 covers 11 residues. CDR3 amino acids: CASKEAGELFF. In DNA, the CDR3 is TGTGCCAGCAAGGAGGCCGGGGAGCTGTTTTTT.

This chain joins TRBV11-2 and TRBJ1-1, with 7 bases matching TRBD1. The CDR3 consists of 17 residues. Germline V gene data show CDR1 as SGHAT and CDR2 as FQNNGV. V was clipped by 3 bases and J by 2 bases; unmatched bases: 12. CDR3 sequence reads: CASSFQNTGTVNTEAFF. The CDR3 DNA reads as TGTGCCAGCAGCTTTCAAAACACCGGGACAGTAAACACTGAAGCTTTCTTT.

This clone was seen only a few times. The chain combines TRBV7-8 with TRBJ2-7, with D maybe TRBD2 (5 bases). Between the trimmed V and J ends, which lost 8 bases and 4 bases, there was a span of 15 bases. This CDR3 spans 13 amino acids. Germline assignment: CDR1 SGHVS and CDR2 FQNEAQ. The CDR3 bases are TGTGCCAGCGGCCGACGGGGAAGTTACGAGCAGTACTTC. It translates to CASGRRGSYEQYF.

The V and J genes are TRBV5-1 and TRBJ1-2; perhaps TRBD1 as D (5 bases). The CDR3 is 15 residues long. The germline gives CDR1 SGHRS, CDR2 YFSETQ. With 0 bases removed from V and 0 bases from J, the gap between germline ends came to 9 bases. CDR3 sequence reads: CASSLATATNYGYTF. CDR3 nucleotides: TGCGCCAGCAGCTTGGCGACAGCCACTAACTATGGCTACACCTTC.

The chain is built from TRBV6-5 and TRBJ2-1; a possible D gene is TRBD1 (5 bases). Germline V gene data show CDR1 as MNHEY and CDR2 as SVGAGI. The CDR3 length is 11 residues. With 5 bases removed from V and 9 bases from J, the gap between germline ends came to 8 bases. CDR3 sequence (DNA): TGTGCCAGCAGTAGGACAATTGAGCAGTTCTTC. Translated, it gives CASSRTIEQFF.

The rearrangement joins TRBV30 to TRBJ2-1, with TRBD1 as a possible D gene (5 bases). The V and J ends lost 1 base and 10 bases respectively, with 14 bases between them. The CDR3 has 13 residues. Germline-derived CDR1 and CDR2 are GTSNPN and SVGIG (reference sequence). The CDR3 sequence: CAWSAIGPGEQFF. The CDR3 coding sequence is TGTGCCTGGAGTGCGATAGGGCCAGGGGAGCAGTTCTTC.

The chain combines TRBV6-2 or TRBV6-3 with TRBJ1-5, with no clear D. In germline, CDR1 is MNHEY, CDR2 SVGEGT. Trimming shortened V by 4 bases and J by 6 bases, and 13 bases separated the two germline ends. This CDR3 is 14 amino acids long. The CDR3 nucleotides read TGTGCCAGCAGTTCGACTCGGGGTATTCAGCCCCAGCATTTT. Translating it yields CASSSTRGIQPQHF.

The chain combines TRBV6-5 with TRBJ1-1; TRBD1 is a possible D gene (6 bases). CDR1 and CDR2 (germline): MNHEY, SVGAGI. V was clipped by 6 bases and J by 6 bases, with 14 bases between them. The length of the CDR3 is 13 residues. The CDR3 loop is CASRSLTGSEAFF. As DNA, the CDR3 is TGTGCCAGCAGATCCTTAACAGGGTCTGAAGCTTTCTTT.

V and J are TRBV6-5 and TRBJ2-3; TRBD2 might be the D (5 bases). Trimming shortened V by 6 bases and J by 4 bases, and 14 bases separated the two germline ends. Germline CDR1 MNHEY, CDR2 SVGAGI. The CDR3 runs to 14 residues. CDR3 sequence reads: CASRIGGSPDTQYF. In DNA form, the CDR3 reads TGTGCCAGCAGGATCGGTGGGAGCCCAGATACGCAGTATTTT.

The chain couples TRBV29-1 to TRBJ2-3; TRBD2 is a possible D gene (5 bases). The V end was cut by 6 bases, the J end by 0 bases, with 16 bases between. The germline V gene has CDR1 SQVTM and CDR2 ANQGSEA. The CDR3 sequence is 15 residues long. In DNA form, the CDR3 reads TGCAGCGTCCCGGTAGGGAGTTCTAGCACAGATACGCAGTATTTT. It encodes CSVPVGSSSTDTQYF.

The chain employs TRBV11-2 and TRBJ2-1; 8 positions agree with TRBD2. The CDR3 has 14 residues. V was pared by 4 bases and J by 9 bases, with 8 bases of the junction left unmatched. Germline V CDR1 and CDR2: SGHAT, FQNNGV. The CDR3 coding sequence is TGTGCCAGCAGCTCGTCGAACCTAGCGGGTGAGCAGTTCTTC. Amino acid sequence: CASSSSNLAGEQFF.

The V and J genes are TRBV21-1 and TRBJ1-1; the table assigns TRBD1, which was not confirmed against the DNA. TRBV21-1 is a pseudogene. The CDR3 covers 17 residues. The CDR3 sequence: CASSKLGRRTLNTEAFF. The CDR3 DNA reads TGTGCCAGCAGCAAATTAGGTCGTCGGACACTGAACACTGAAGCTTTCTTT.

CDR3: CASSSPTGVNTEAFF. The CDR3 DNA reads as TGTGCCAGCAGTTCCCCGACAGGGGTGAACACTGAAGCTTTCTTT. The chain carries TRBV28 and TRBJ1-1; 8 bases match TRBD1. The CDR3 spans 15 residues. Germline CDR1 MDHEN, CDR2 SYDVKM. V trimming: 4 bases; J trimming: 0 bases; junction bases outside the gene matches: 4.

The rearrangement links TRBV7-9 to TRBJ2-2; D gene ambiguous. Germline CDR1 reads SEHNR; CDR2 reads FQNEAQ (reference sequence). Deletions cut 3 bases from V and 3 bases from J, with 17 bases between. The CDR3 runs to 17 residues. CDR3 amino acids: CASSFLVTAGHTGELFF. CDR3 nucleotides: TGTGCCAGCAGCTTCCTGGTTACAGCCGGCCACACCGGGGAGCTGTTTTTT.

The CDR3 sequence is CASSEDNEKFYEQYF. CDR3 coding DNA: TGCGCCAGCAGTGAGGACAATGAGAAATTCTACGAGCAGTACTTC. The chain couples TRBV10-1 to TRBJ2-7; D is unresolved. The CDR3 runs 15 residues. Per germline, CDR1 WNHNN and CDR2 SYGVQD (reference sequence). Trimming pared 2 bases from V and 3 bases from J, leaving 14 bases between.

The V gene is TRBV28, the J gene TRBJ2-7; TRBD2 is a possible D gene (5 bases). In germline, CDR1 is MDHEN, CDR2 SYDVKM. CDR3 length equals 12 residues. V lost 5 bases and J 4 bases, leaving 9 bases between the germline ends. The CDR3 DNA sequence: TGTGCCAGCAGTCAACTAGGGTACGAGCAGTACTTC. Residues: CASSQLGYEQYF.

This clone was picked up a small number of times. The gene calls are TRBV4-1 and TRBJ2-2, with no clear D. The length of the CDR3 is 17 residues. Germline V gene lookup returns CDR1 MGHRA and CDR2 YSYEKL. Trimming removed 0 bases at V and 1 base at J, with 12 bases between. CDR3 protein: CASSQDVADLNTGELFF. For the CDR3, the DNA is TGCGCCAGCAGCCAAGATGTGGCAGATTTGAACACCGGGGAGCTGTTTTTT.

The chain carries TRBV5-4 and TRBJ1-3; weak D call: TRBD1 (6 bases). There are 15 residues in the CDR3. Germline V gene sequence: CDR1 SGHNT, CDR2 YYREEE (reference sequence). V lost 0 bases and J 4 bases, leaving 11 bases between the germline ends. The CDR3 sequence is CASSLDPGGGNTIYF. The CDR3 coding sequence is TGTGCCAGCAGCTTGGACCCGGGGGGCGGAAACACCATATATTTT. The variable domain in full, completed from reference TRBV5-4 and TRBJ1-3, reads ETGVTQSPTHLIKTRGQQVTLRCSSQSGHNTVSWYQQALGQGPQFIFQYYREEENGRGNFPPRFSGLQFPNYSSELNVNALELDDSALYLCASSLDPGGGNTIYFGEGSWLTVV.

J is TRBJ1-2 and V is TRBV6-2 or TRBV6-3; 10 bases fit TRBD1. The length of the CDR3 is 15 residues. V gave up 5 bases and J gave up 4 bases; unmatched junction bases: 7. Germline V gene lookup returns CDR1 MNHEY and CDR2 SVGEGT. In DNA form, the CDR3 reads TGTGCCAGCAGTCGTGAAGGACAGGGGGGCTATGGCTACACCTTC. Protein product: CASSREGQGGYGYTF.